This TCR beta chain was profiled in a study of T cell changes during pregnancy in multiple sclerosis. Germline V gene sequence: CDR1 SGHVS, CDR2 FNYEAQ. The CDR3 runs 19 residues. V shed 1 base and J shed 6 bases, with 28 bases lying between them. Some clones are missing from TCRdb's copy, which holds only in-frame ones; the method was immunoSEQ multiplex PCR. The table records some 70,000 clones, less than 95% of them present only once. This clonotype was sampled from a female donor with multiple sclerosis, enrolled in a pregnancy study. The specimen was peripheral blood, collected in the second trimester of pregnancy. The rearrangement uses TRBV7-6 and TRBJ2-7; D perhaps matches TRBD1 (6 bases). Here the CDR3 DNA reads TGTGCCAGCAGCTTAGAAGGCCTAACAGGGTTGGGGGCGTTATCCGAGCAGTACTTC. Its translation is CASSLEGLTGLGALSEQYF.